This entry features one T cell receptor (beta chain) sequence. Its antigen is undetermined. This record belongs to a study of cytomegalovirus exposure and HLA in healthy donors. Background on the study: Later analysis reported that the roughly 110 validation repertoires shared the platform of the roughly 630 first-cohort repertoires.

The CDR3 totals 14 residues. V shed 0 bases and J shed 2 bases, with 8 bases lying between them. Germline CDR1 SGHNT, CDR2 YYREEE (reference sequence). TCRdb's copy holds only in-frame clones and misses some; the assay was immunoSEQ multiplex PCR. Of under 50,000 clones in the sample, approximately 93% were seen once. Study-wide results and limits: Reports described diagnosis of cytomegalovirus status by the classifier as highly specific and sensitive. The authors listed 150 to 200 TCR beta chains as cytomegalovirus-associated.

Separate from the roughly 700-subject first cohort was the roughly 120-subject validation cohort, to which the donors belonged. The clonotype was recovered from a woman aged 18-30 years in good health and CMV-seropositive. The source material was PBMCs. The V gene is TRBV5-4, the J gene TRBJ2-5; a weak D match, TRBD1 (5 bases). The CDR3 DNA reads TGTGCCAGCAGCTTGGACAGGACGCAAGAGACCCAGTACTTC. Translated, it gives CASSLDRTQETQYF.